These 9 T cell receptor beta chains originate from one sample sequenced in a study of beta chain features in type 1 diabetes. General study results and limits: All four CD4+ subsets from Type 1 diabetes patients carried moderately but significantly shorter TCRB CDR3s.

These TCRs are of unknown antigen specificity. All of the isolated RNA was reverse transcribed, so expressed TCRB transcripts were sequenced. TCRdb's table, derived via immunoSEQ multiplex PCR, lists solely in-frame clones and lacks some. In the table there are around 360,000 clones, around an eighth of which are singletons. Sequenced: naive CD4+ T cells from blood. The receptors shown here come from a woman aged 18-30 years with type 1 diabetes.

This clone was seen only a few times. The chain uses TRBV30 and TRBJ1-1; perhaps TRBD1 as D (6 bases). Trimming stripped 6 bases from V and 5 bases from J, with 13 bases between. CDR1 is GTSNPN and CDR2 is SVGIG in the germline V gene (reference sequence). This CDR3 is 12 amino acids long. CDR3 loop: CACSTGSTEAFF. The CDR3 nucleotides are TGTGCCTGCTCCACAGGGTCAACTGAAGCTTTCTTT.

This clone was found a few times. The rearrangement joins TRBV7-9 to TRBJ1-2; D possibly corresponds to TRBD1 (6 bases). The V end was cut by 10 bases, the J end by 5 bases, with 23 bases between. Germline V lookup: CDR1 SEHNR, CDR2 FQNEAQ (reference sequence). This CDR3 region has 15 residues. CDR3 protein: CAIKPRDQGPYGYTF. In DNA form, the CDR3 reads TGTGCCATCAAGCCCCGGGACCAGGGGCCGTATGGCTACACCTTC.

This clone occurred a few times. This chain connects TRBV25-1 to TRBJ1-6; tentatively, D is TRBD1 (6 bases). Trimming stripped 4 bases from V and 6 bases from J, with 13 bases between. The CDR3 loop spans 15 amino acids. Germline V CDR1 and CDR2: MGHDK, SYGVNS. CDR3 loop: CASSGPQGLNSPLHF. In DNA form, the CDR3 reads TGTGCCAGCAGTGGCCCCCAGGGGCTTAATTCACCCCTCCACTTT.

The chain has TRBV28 and TRBJ2-5, with D possibly being TRBD2 (6 bases). V dropped 7 bases and J dropped 10 bases, with 13 bases sitting between them. Per the germline V gene, CDR1 is MDHEN and CDR2 is SYDVKM. The CDR3 covers 11 residues. CDR3 nucleotide sequence: TGTGCCAGCACTTCCCAGGGAGGCCAGTACTTC. Amino acids: CASTSQGGQYF.

This rearrangement joins TRBV2 to TRBJ1-1, with D perhaps TRBD1 (6 bases). Germline CDR1 SNHLY, CDR2 FYNNEI. V was shortened by 8 bases and J by 1 base, with 17 bases between the two germline ends. The CDR3 covers 15 residues. The CDR3 here is CASAARGAPNTEAFF. Here the CDR3 DNA reads TGTGCCAGCGCCGCGCGGGGGGCTCCGAACACTGAAGCTTTCTTT.

This clone was observed a handful of times. The chain uses TRBV28 and TRBJ2-7, with D unclear. Trimming took off 5 bases at V and 3 bases at J, with 8 bases between the two ends. Per germline, CDR1 MDHEN and CDR2 SYDVKM. The CDR3 has 12 amino acids. The CDR3 spells CASSPLYYEQYF. The CDR3 DNA sequence: TGTGCCAGCAGTCCCCTCTACTACGAGCAGTACTTC.

The chain uses TRBV19 and TRBJ2-7; 9 bases agree with TRBD1. Germline CDR1 is LNHDA and CDR2 is SQIVND (reference sequence). The CDR3 consists of 15 residues. V dropped 4 bases and J dropped 4; count of bases not matched to a gene: 8. Here the CDR3 DNA reads TGTGCCAGTAGTACCGTCGGGACAGGGATATACGAGCAGTACTTC. Translation: CASSTVGTGIYEQYF.

The chain uses TRBV30 and TRBJ1-1; no definite D call. Germline lookup yields CDR1 GTSNPN and CDR2 SVGIG (reference sequence). Deletions cut 2 bases from V and 3 bases from J, with 16 bases between. The CDR3 is made up of 15 amino acids. CDR3 region: CAWSRGHGVDTEAFF. The CDR3 DNA is TGTGCCTGGAGTCGGGGTCATGGGGTAGACACTGAAGCTTTCTTT.

This clone has a handful of counts. The chain uses TRBV7-9 and TRBJ2-5, with D maybe TRBD1 (5 bases). CDR3 length: 15 residues. Trimming removed 5 bases from V and 1 base from J, with 14 bases in between. Germline assignment: CDR1 SEHNR and CDR2 FQNEAQ (reference sequence). The CDR3 bases are TGTGCCAGCAGCCGCTCATTGACAGTCCAAGAGACCCAGTACTTC. Amino acid sequence: CASSRSLTVQETQYF.